Within the sample, the clone carrying this TCR beta chain is medium-sized. Its antigen is unknown. This beta chain represents an off-target read in a library built for alpha chains; its size is of limited meaning. This specimen belongs to a study of spatial heterogeneity in lung cancer. Study-level points and caveats: Mutation counts in tumors were tracked by counts of expanded intratumoral alpha and beta TCRs.

Using its own MiXCR run on the 5' RACE reads, TCRdb lists one record per CDR3 protein. Of some 9,500 distinct CDR3 sequences in the sample, 14% were seen once. As for time point: sample taken at primary tumor resection. This TCR was recovered from a male donor with early-stage non-small cell lung cancer. The specimen comprised lung tumor tissue, sampled at surgery.

The CDR3 DNA sequence: TGCAGTGCTAGACCCGGGACTAGCCCGTCCAATGAGCAGTTCTTC. As protein: CSARPGTSPSNEQFF. The V call is TRBV20-1, the J call TRBJ2-1, with 9 bases that match TRBD2. V was pared by 2 bases and J by 6 bases, with 8 bases of the junction left unmatched. The CDR3 runs to 15 residues. Per the germline V gene, CDR1 is DFQATT and CDR2 is SNEGSKA (reference sequence).